The clone carrying this TCR beta chain was counted at least ten times. These data are taken from a study of neurological immune-mediated disorders. Each CDR3 protein gets one entry after TCRdb re-called the 5' RACE reads with MiXCR. The data hold around 90,000 distinct CDR3 sequences, with less than 15% observed a single time. Time point described: longitudinal time-point 2. Germline V CDR1 and CDR2: KGHSH, LQKENI. V shed 5 bases and J 0 bases; nucleotides not matched to a gene: 5. This CDR3 is built from 17 residues. The material sequenced was PBMCs. The sequence was obtained from a female donor with HTLV-1-associated myelopathy (HAM/TSP). J is TRBJ2-6 and V is TRBV18; the match to TRBD1 covers 9 bases. Written as DNA, the CDR3 is TGTGCCAGCTCAGCACAGGGGGCCACCTCTGGGGCCAACGTCCTGACTTTC. It translates to CASSAQGATSGANVLTF.